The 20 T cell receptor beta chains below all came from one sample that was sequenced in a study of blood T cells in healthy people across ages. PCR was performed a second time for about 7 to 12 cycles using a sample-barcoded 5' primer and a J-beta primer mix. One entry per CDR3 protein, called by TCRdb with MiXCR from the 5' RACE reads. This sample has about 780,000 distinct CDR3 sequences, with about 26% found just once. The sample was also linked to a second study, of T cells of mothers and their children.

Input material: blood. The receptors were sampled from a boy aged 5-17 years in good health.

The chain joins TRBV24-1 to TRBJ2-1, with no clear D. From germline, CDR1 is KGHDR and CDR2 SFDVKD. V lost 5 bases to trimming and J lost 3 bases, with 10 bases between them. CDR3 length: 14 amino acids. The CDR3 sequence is CATSGRPGYNEQFF. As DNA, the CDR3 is TGTGCCACCAGTGGTCGGCCGGGCTACAATGAGCAGTTCTTC.

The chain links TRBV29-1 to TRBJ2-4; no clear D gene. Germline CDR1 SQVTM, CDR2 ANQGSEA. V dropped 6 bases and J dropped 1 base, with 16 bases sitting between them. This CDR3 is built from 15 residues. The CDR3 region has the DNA TGCAGCGTGCCCTCCCGATTGGGGGCCAAAAACATTCAGTACTTC. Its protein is CSVPSRLGAKNIQYF. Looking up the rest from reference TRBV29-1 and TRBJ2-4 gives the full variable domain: SAVISQKPSRDICQRGTSLTIQCQVDSQVTMMFWYRQQPGQSLTLIATANQGSEATYESGFVIDKFPISRPNLTFSTLTVSNMSPEDSSIYLCSVPSRLGAKNIQYFGAGTRLSVL.

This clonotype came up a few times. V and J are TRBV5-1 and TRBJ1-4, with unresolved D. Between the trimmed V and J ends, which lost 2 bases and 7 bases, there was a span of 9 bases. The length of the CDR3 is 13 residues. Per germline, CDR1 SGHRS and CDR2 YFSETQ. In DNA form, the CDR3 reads TGCGCCAGCAGCTTAGGGAGGCGTGAAAAACTGTTTTTT. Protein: CASSLGRREKLFF.

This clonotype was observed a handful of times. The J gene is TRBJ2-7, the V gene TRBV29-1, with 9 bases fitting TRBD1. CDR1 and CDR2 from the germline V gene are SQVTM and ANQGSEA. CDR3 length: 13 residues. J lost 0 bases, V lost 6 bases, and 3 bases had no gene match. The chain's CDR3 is CSVEDRGSYEQYF. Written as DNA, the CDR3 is TGCAGCGTCGAGGACAGGGGCTCCTACGAGCAGTACTTC.

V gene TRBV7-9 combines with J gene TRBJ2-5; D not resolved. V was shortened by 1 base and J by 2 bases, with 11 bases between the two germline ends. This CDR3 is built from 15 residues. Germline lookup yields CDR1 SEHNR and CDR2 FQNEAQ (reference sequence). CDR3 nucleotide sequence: TGTGCCAGCAGCTTAGATGATAGGATACAAGAGACCCAGTACTTC. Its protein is CASSLDDRIQETQYF.

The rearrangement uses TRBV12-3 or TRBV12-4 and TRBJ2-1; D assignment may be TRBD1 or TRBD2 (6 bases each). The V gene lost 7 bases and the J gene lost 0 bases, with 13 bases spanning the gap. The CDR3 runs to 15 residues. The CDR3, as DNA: TGTGCCAGCACCATAGGGGGGTACTCCTACAATGAGCAGTTCTTC. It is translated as CASTIGGYSYNEQFF.

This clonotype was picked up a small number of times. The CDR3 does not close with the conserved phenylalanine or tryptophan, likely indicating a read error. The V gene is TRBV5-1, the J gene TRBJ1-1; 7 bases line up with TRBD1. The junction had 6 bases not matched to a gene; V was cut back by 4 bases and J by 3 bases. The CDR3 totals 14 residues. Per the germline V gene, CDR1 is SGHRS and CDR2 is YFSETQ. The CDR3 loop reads CASSPEGAYTEAFL. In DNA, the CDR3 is TGCGCCAGCAGCCCCGAGGGGGCGTACACTGAAGCTTTCCTT.

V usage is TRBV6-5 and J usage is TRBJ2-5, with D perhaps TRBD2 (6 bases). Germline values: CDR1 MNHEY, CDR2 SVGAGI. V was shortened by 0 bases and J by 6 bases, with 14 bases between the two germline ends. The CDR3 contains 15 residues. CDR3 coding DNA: TGTGCCAGCAGTTACTCGACTGGGGGGACGCAGACCCAGTACTTC. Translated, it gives CASSYSTGGTQTQYF.

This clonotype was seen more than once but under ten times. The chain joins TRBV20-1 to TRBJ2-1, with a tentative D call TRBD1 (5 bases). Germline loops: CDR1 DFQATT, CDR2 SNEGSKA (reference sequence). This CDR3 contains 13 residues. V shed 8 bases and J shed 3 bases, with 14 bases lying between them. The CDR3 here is CSTKGELYNEQFF. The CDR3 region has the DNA TGCAGTACCAAAGGGGAACTCTACAATGAGCAGTTCTTC.

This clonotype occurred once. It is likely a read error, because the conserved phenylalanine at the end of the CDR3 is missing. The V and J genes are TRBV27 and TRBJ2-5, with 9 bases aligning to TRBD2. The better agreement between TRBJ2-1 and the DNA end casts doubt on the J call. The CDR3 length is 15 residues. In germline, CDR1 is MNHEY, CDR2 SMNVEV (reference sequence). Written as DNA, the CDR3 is TGTACCAGCAGTTTATTATCTAGCGGGGAAGGGGAGCAGTTCTCC. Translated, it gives CTSSLLSSGEGEQFS.

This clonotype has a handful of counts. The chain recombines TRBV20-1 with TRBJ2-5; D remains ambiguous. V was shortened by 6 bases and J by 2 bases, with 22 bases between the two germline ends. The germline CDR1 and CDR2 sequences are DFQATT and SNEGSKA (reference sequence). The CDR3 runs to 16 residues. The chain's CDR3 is CSAPGHPGSPQETQYF. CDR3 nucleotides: TGCAGTGCCCCCGGTCACCCCGGGTCCCCGCAAGAGACCCAGTACTTC.

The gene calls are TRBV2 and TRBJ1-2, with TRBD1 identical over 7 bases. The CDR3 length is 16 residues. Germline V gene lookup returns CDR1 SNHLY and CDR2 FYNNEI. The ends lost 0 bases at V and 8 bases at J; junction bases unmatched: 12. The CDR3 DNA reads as TGTGCCAGCAGTGAAGCTCAGACAGGGCCCTGGGGCGGCTACACCTTC. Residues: CASSEAQTGPWGGYTF.

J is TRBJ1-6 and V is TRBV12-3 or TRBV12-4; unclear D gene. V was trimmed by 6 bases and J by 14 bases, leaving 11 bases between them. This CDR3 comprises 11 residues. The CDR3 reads CASSPGVALHF. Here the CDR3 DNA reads TGTGCCAGCAGCCCCGGGGTGGCCCTCCACTTT.

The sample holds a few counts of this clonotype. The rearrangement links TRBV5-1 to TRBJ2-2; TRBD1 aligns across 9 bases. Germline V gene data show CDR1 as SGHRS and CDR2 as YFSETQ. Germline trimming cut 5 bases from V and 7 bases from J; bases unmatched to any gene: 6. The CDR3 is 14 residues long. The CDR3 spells CASRLDRGSGELFF. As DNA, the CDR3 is TGCGCCAGCAGGCTGGACAGGGGCAGCGGGGAGCTGTTTTTT.

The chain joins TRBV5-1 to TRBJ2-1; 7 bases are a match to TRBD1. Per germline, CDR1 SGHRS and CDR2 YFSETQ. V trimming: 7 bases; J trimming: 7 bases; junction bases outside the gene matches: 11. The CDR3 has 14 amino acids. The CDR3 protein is CASRGEGGWNEQFF. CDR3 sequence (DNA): TGCGCCAGCCGTGGAGAAGGGGGCTGGAATGAGCAGTTCTTC.

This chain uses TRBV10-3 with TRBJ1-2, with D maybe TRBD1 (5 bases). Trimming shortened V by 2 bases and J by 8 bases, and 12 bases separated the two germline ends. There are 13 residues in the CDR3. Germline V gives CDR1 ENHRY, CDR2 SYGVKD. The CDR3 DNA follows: TGTGCCATCAGTGAGGGGGCCAACACGGGCTACACCTTC. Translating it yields CAISEGANTGYTF.

The CDR3 loop is CASRTQDGKSGANVLTF. The DNA of the CDR3 is TGTGCCAGCAGGACCCAGGACGGTAAATCTGGGGCCAACGTCCTGACTTTC. The rearrangement links TRBV28 to TRBJ2-6, with D unresolved. This CDR3 region has 17 residues. Germline-derived CDR1 and CDR2 are MDHEN and SYDVKM. With 6 bases removed from V and 1 base from J, the gap between germline ends came to 16 bases.

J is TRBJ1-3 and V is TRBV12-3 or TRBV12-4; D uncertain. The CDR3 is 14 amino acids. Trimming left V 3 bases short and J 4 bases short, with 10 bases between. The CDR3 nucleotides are TGTGCCAGCAGTTTTAGTAGTATGGGAAACACCATATATTTT. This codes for CASSFSSMGNTIYF.

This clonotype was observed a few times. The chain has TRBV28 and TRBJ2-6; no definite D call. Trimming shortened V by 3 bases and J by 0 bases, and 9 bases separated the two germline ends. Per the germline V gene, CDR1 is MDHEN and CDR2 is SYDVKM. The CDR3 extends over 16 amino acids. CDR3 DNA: TGTGCCAGCAGTTTGGTCAGTCCCTCTGGGGCCAACGTCCTGACTTTC. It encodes CASSLVSPSGANVLTF.

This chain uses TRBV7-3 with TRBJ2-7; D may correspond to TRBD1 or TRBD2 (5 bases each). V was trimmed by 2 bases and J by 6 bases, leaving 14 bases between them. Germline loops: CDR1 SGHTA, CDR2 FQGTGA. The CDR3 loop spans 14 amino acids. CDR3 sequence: CASSLGPGDREQYF. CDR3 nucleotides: TGTGCCAGCAGCTTAGGTCCCGGGGACCGCGAGCAGTACTTC. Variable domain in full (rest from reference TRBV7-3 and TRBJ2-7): GAGVSQTPSNKVTEKGKYVELRCDPISGHTALYWYRQSLGQGPEFLIYFQGTGAADDSGLPNDRFFAVRPEGSVSTLKIQRTERGDSAVYLCASSLGPGDREQYFGPGTRLTVT.